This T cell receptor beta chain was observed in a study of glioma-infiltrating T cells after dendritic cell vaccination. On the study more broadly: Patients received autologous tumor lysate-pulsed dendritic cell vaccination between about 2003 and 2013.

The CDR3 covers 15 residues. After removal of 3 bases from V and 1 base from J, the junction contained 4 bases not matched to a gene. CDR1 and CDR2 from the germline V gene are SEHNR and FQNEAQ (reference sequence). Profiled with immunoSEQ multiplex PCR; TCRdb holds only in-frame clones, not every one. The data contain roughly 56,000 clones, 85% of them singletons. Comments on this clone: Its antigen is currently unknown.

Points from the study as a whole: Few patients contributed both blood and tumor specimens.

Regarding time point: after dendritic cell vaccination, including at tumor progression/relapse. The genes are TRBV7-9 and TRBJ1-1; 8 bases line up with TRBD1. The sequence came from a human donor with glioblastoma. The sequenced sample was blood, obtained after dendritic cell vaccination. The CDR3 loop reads CASSFGQGENTEAFF. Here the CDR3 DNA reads TGTGCCAGCAGCTTCGGACAGGGCGAGAACACTGAAGCTTTCTTT.